This record concerns one T cell receptor beta chain sequence. Its antigen remains unknown. The data are from a study of cytomegalovirus exposure and HLA in healthy donors. Overall study: An earlier analysis identified 100 million to 130 million unique TCR beta sequences in 150 million to 200 million T cells.

This CDR3 region has 11 residues. V was cut by 8 bases and J by 10 bases, with 12 bases left in between. From germline, CDR1 is MNHEY and CDR2 SVGAGI. The PCR contained 60 Vbeta and 13 Jbeta primers. Using immunoSEQ multiplex PCR, the repertoire was profiled, and TCRdb retains in-frame clones only, with some absent. Among about 200,000 clones listed, about four fifths were seen once. The study's findings and limits: DRB1 showed the most TCR associations and HLA-C the fewest in a later analysis, as rates varied by HLA locus. In an earlier analysis, about 90% or about 30%: the productive usage of most TCR beta V segments.

The chain carries TRBV6-5 and TRBJ1-5; D unclear. This receptor was taken from a boy younger than 10 in good health and CMV-seronegative. The sample consisted of PBMCs. In DNA form, the CDR3 reads TGTGCCAGCCCGCGCATTTACCCCCAGCATTTT. It encodes CASPRIYPQHF.